Below, 21 T cell receptor beta chains from the same sample are listed, as sequenced in a study of long-term antiretroviral therapy in people with HIV. Sequencing relied on immunoSEQ assay v3.0, run at survey level. Data came from immunoSEQ multiplex PCR; TCRdb stores just in-frame clones and leaves some out. This table has almost 30,000 clones, roughly 93% appearing once. The sample consisted of unsorted PBMCs, taken roughly 6.5 years after starting antiretroviral therapy. These receptors originate from a woman aged 40 to 49 with HIV.

The chain carries TRBV7-9 and TRBJ2-3; no firm D call. The CDR3 is made up of 12 amino acids. CDR1 and CDR2 (germline): SEHNR, FQNEAQ (reference sequence). The V end lost 8 bases, the J end lost 3 bases, and 9 bases lay between the germline ends. CDR3 bases: TGTGCCAGCGGGGTCGGGACAGATACGCAGTATTTT. Translation gives CASGVGTDTQYF. The entire variable domain, with the rest obtained from reference TRBV7-9 and TRBJ2-3, is as follows: DTGVSQNPRHKITKRGQNVTFRCDPISEHNRLYWYRQTLGQGPEFLTYFQNEAQLEKSRLLSDRFSAERPKGSFSTLEIQRTEQGDSAMYLCASGVGTDTQYFGPGTRLTVL.

The CDR3: CASSLGNSGANVLTF. The CDR3 nucleotides are TGTGCCAGCAGCTTGGGTAACTCTGGGGCCAACGTCCTGACTTTC. The rearrangement uses TRBV5-5 and TRBJ2-6; unclear D gene. CDR1 and CDR2 from the germline V gene are SGHKS and YYEKEE (reference sequence). Trimming removed 0 bases from V and 0 bases from J, with 4 bases in between. The CDR3 runs to 15 residues.

This clone appeared once. The V gene is TRBV13, the J gene TRBJ2-1; D call uncertain. Trimming stripped 5 bases from V and 6 bases from J, with 5 bases between. Germline CDR1 reads PRHDT; CDR2 reads FYEKMQ (reference sequence). There are 11 residues in the CDR3. The CDR3 bases are TGTGCCAGCAGCATTAGCAATGAGCAGTTCTTC. It translates to CASSISNEQFF. The full variable domain, with the rest looked up from reference TRBV13 and TRBJ2-1, is AAGVIQSPRHLIKEKRETATLKCYPIPRHDTVYWYQQGPGQDPQFLISFYEKMQSDKGSIPDRFSAQQFSDYHSELNMSSLELGDSALYFCASSISNEQFFGPGTRLTVL.

The chain joins TRBV30 to TRBJ1-2; D gene uncertain. V was clipped by 0 bases and J by 8 bases, with 13 bases between them. CDR3 size: 13 residues. Germline V gene sequence: CDR1 GTSNPN, CDR2 SVGIG (reference sequence). The CDR3 spells CAWSVGPFGGYTF. CDR3 nucleotides: TGTGCCTGGAGTGTAGGGCCATTTGGCGGCTACACCTTC.

CDR3 protein: CASTDPGNYGYTF. In DNA, the CDR3 is TGTGCCAGCACCGACCCGGGAAACTATGGCTACACCTTC. V gene TRBV2 combines with J gene TRBJ1-2, with D hard to call. CDR1 and CDR2 (germline): SNHLY, FYNNEI. Trimming took off 7 bases at V and 2 bases at J, with 11 bases between the two ends. The CDR3 sequence is 13 residues long.

This clone has a single count. The chain joins TRBV18 to TRBJ1-2, with TRBD1 matching 7 bases. Looked up from germline, CDR1 is KGHSH and CDR2 is LQKENI. The V segment lost 1 base and the J segment 6 bases; nucleotides outside the gene matches: 5. CDR3 length: 14 residues. The CDR3 sequence is CASSPRTGDDGYTF. DNA of the CDR3: TGTGCCAGCTCACCACGGACAGGAGACGATGGCTACACCTTC.

The chain couples TRBV30 to TRBJ1-2; 9 bases match TRBD1. This CDR3 comprises 14 residues. Losses at the gene ends were 2 bases for V and 4 bases for J; bases not matched to a gene: 5. CDR1 and CDR2 from the germline V gene are GTSNPN and SVGIG (reference sequence). CDR3: CAWSMGQGAYGYTF. The CDR3 DNA reads TGTGCCTGGAGTATGGGACAGGGAGCCTATGGCTACACCTTC.

This clone was recorded only once. The chain combines TRBV5-6 with TRBJ1-2, with D perhaps matching TRBD1 (6 bases). The CDR3 totals 14 residues. CDR1 SGHDT and CDR2 YYEEEE come from the germline V gene. V lost 1 base, J lost 4 bases, and 11 bases lay in between. The DNA for the CDR3 is TGTGCCAGCAGCTTGTGGACAGAGGGCTATGGCTACACCTTC. Protein sequence: CASSLWTEGYGYTF.

The rearrangement links TRBV10-1 to TRBJ1-1; weak D call: TRBD1 (6 bases). The CDR3 extends over 14 amino acids. V was clipped by 0 bases and J by 6 bases, with 11 bases between them. Looked up from germline, CDR1 is WNHNN and CDR2 is SYGVQD (reference sequence). Here the CDR3 reads CASSESGGIAEAFF. In nucleotides, the CDR3 is TGCGCCAGCAGTGAGTCGGGGGGCATCGCTGAAGCTTTCTTT.

The chain carries TRBV6-1 and TRBJ1-1; no clear D gene. CDR3 length equals 13 residues. V was shortened by 6 bases and J by 1 base, with 9 bases between the two germline ends. CDR1 is MNHNS and CDR2 is SASEGT in the germline V gene. CDR3 DNA sequence: TGTGCCAGCAGCCCACAGACGAACACTGAAGCTTTCTTT. Amino acid sequence: CASSPQTNTEAFF.

This clone was detected once. The chain uses TRBV5-4 and TRBJ2-3; TRBD2 agrees at 8 bases. Germline assignment: CDR1 SGHNT and CDR2 YYREEE (reference sequence). The CDR3 has 16 residues. V lost 4 bases, J lost 1 base, and 8 bases stayed unmatched. In nucleotides, the CDR3 is TGTGCCAGCAGCCCCGGGGGGGTGGTTGGCACAGATACGCAGTATTTT. Translated: CASSPGGVVGTDTQYF.

The chain joins TRBV9 to TRBJ2-3; D is uncertain. Germline CDR1 and CDR2: SGDLS and YYNGEE. This CDR3 region has 12 residues. V was pared by 0 bases and J by 5 bases, with 4 bases between. CDR3 nucleotides: TGTGCCAGCAGCGTAGCCTTAGATACGCAGTATTTT. Its protein is CASSVALDTQYF.

The chain couples TRBV7-8 to TRBJ1-2; a weak D match, TRBD1 (6 bases). The V gene lost 7 bases and the J gene lost 4 bases, with 16 bases spanning the gap. The CDR3 extends over 14 amino acids. CDR1 and CDR2 from the germline V gene are SGHVS and FQNEAQ. The CDR3 is CASTVGAGAYGYTF. CDR3 DNA sequence: TGTGCCAGCACCGTCGGTGCGGGGGCCTATGGCTACACCTTC.

This sequence joins TRBV19 and TRBJ1-2; 9 bases fit TRBD1. Per the germline V gene, CDR1 is LNHDA and CDR2 is SQIVND (reference sequence). Germline trimming cut 9 bases from V and 10 bases from J; bases unmatched to any gene: 9. The CDR3 totals 12 residues. This CDR3 reads CASTRTGEYYTF. The CDR3 nucleotides are TGTGCCAGCACCAGGACAGGGGAGTACTACACCTTC.

The J gene is TRBJ1-2, the V gene TRBV11-2, with 7 bases fitting TRBD1. The CDR3 extends over 13 amino acids. J lost 8 bases, V lost 1 base, and 4 bases had no gene match. The germline gives CDR1 SGHAT, CDR2 FQNNGV. The CDR3 region is CASSLGQGHGYTF. In DNA form, the CDR3 reads TGTGCCAGCAGCTTAGGACAGGGTCACGGCTACACCTTC.

The gene calls are TRBV7-2 and TRBJ2-7; D ambiguous. CDR3 length: 14 residues. Trimming removed 4 bases from V and 5 bases from J, with 15 bases in between. Germline V CDR1 and CDR2: SGHTA, FQGNSA. The CDR3 region has the DNA TGTGCCAGCAGCTCCGCCGACGCCCCCAACGAGCAGTACTTC. It encodes CASSSADAPNEQYF.

This CDR3 is CASSLAGGENYGYTF. Written as DNA, the CDR3 is TGTGCCAGCAGCTTAGCCGGCGGGGAAAACTATGGCTACACCTTC. The chain couples TRBV7-9 to TRBJ1-2; D ambiguous. Germline V gives CDR1 SEHNR, CDR2 FQNEAQ (reference sequence). V gave up 0 bases and J gave up 2 bases, with 10 bases separating them. This CDR3 is 15 amino acids long.

The genes are TRBV6-1 and TRBJ2-3; D remains unclear. Germline CDR1 MNHNS, CDR2 SASEGT. The CDR3 runs to 13 residues. Trimming pared 6 bases from V and 2 bases from J, leaving 9 bases between. CDR3 coding DNA: TGTGCCAGCAGGTTGACGATCACAGATACGCAGTATTTT. Protein product: CASRLTITDTQYF.

This clone was counted once. The genes are TRBV27 and TRBJ1-2, with 7 bases fitting TRBD1. The CDR3 extends over 16 amino acids. V shed 6 bases, J shed 0 bases, and the junction held 10 bases outside the gene matches. Per germline, CDR1 MNHEY and CDR2 SMNVEV (reference sequence). This CDR3 is CASRWRTGQTNYGYTF. The DNA for the CDR3 is TGTGCCAGCAGATGGCGAACGGGACAGACTAACTATGGCTACACCTTC.

The V call is TRBV7-2, the J call TRBJ1-5, with D tentatively TRBD1 (6 bases). Trimming removed 5 bases from V and 0 bases from J, with 11 bases in between. The length of the CDR3 is 15 residues. CDR1 and CDR2 (germline): SGHTA, FQGNSA. CDR3 nucleotide sequence: TGTGCCAGCAGCCTCGGGACAAATAGCAATCAGCCCCAGCATTTT. Residues: CASSLGTNSNQPQHF.

This rearrangement joins TRBV11-3 to TRBJ2-7; D possibly corresponds to TRBD2 (6 bases). V shed 5 bases and J shed 9 bases, with 11 bases lying between them. The CDR3 has 11 residues. Germline-derived CDR1 and CDR2 are SGHNT and YENEEA. CDR3 sequence: CASSLARGQYF. The CDR3 DNA follows: TGTGCCAGCAGCCTAGCGAGGGGGCAGTACTTC.